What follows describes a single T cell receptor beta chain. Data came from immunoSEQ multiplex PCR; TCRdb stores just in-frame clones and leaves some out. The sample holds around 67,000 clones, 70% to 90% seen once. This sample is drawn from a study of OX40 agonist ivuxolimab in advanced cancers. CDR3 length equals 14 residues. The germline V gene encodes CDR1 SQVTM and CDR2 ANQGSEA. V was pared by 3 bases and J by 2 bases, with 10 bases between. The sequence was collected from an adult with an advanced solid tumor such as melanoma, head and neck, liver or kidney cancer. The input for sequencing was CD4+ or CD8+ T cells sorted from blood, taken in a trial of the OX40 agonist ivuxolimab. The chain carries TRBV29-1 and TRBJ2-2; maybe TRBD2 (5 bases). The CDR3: CSVDGEPNTGELFF. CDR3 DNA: TGCAGCGTTGACGGGGAACCCAACACCGGGGAGCTGTTTTTT.